The 13 T cell receptor beta chains below were found in one sample sequenced in a study of blood T cell repertoires in COVID-19. TCRdb's table, derived via immunoSEQ multiplex PCR, lists solely in-frame clones and lacks some. Here the sample spans over 85,000 clones, about 85% being singletons. Sequencing input: peripheral blood. The receptors come from a woman over 75 with COVID-19, enrolled during active disease.

The chain is built from TRBV10-3 and TRBJ2-7; 7 bases match TRBD1. Germline V lookup: CDR1 ENHRY, CDR2 SYGVKD. The length of the CDR3 is 14 residues. Losses at the gene ends were 6 bases for V and 5 bases for J; bases not matched to a gene: 10. CDR3 coding DNA: TGTGCCATCAGACACAGGGACAGCCCCCACGAGCAGTACTTC. Protein sequence: CAIRHRDSPHEQYF.

The rearrangement joins TRBV28 to TRBJ2-7, with 12 bases aligning to TRBD2. Germline assignment: CDR1 MDHEN and CDR2 SYDVKM. The J segment lost 2 bases and the V segment lost 11 bases, leaving 4 bases of the junction unmatched. The CDR3 sequence is 13 residues long. CDR3 loop: CAGRTSGTYEQYF. DNA of the CDR3: TGTGCCGGACGGACTAGCGGGACCTACGAGCAGTACTTC.

The chain carries TRBV5-6 and TRBJ2-7; D is unresolved. The CDR3 has 13 amino acids. CDR1 is SGHDT and CDR2 is YYEEEE in the germline V gene. Trimming removed 0 bases at V and 2 bases at J, with 6 bases between. DNA for the CDR3: TGTGCCAGCAGCTTGGTAGCAACCTACGAGCAGTACTTC. Protein product: CASSLVATYEQYF. The whole variable domain, filled in from reference TRBV5-6 and TRBJ2-7, reads DAGVTQSPTHLIKTRGQQVTLRCSPKSGHDTVSWYQQALGQGPQFIFQYYEEEERQRGNFPDRFSGHQFPNYSSELNVNALLLGDSALYLCASSLVATYEQYFGPGTRLTVT.

This clone was recorded a few times. The chain links TRBV6-1 to TRBJ1-5, with D uncertain. Trimming took off 3 bases at V and 0 bases at J, with 9 bases between the two ends. CDR1 and CDR2 (germline): MNHNS, SASEGT. CDR3 length: 15 residues. The CDR3 reads CASSDTPDSNQPQHF. The CDR3 DNA is TGTGCCAGCAGTGACACACCCGATAGCAATCAGCCCCAGCATTTT.

This clone occurred a few times. The V call is TRBV7-3, the J call TRBJ1-6, with TRBD1 matching over 7 bases. With 4 bases clipped from V and 7 bases from J, the junction kept 4 bases outside the gene matches. CDR1 and CDR2 from the germline V gene are SGHTA and FQGTGA. The CDR3 is 14 residues long. The CDR3, as DNA: TGTGCCAGCAGCTCGGGACAGATAAATTCACCCCTCCACTTT. Protein: CASSSGQINSPLHF.

The chain uses TRBV2 and TRBJ2-1, with a possible D match to TRBD1 (6 bases). Germline CDR1 and CDR2: SNHLY and FYNNEI. Between the trimmed V and J ends, which lost 7 bases and 9 bases, there was a span of 22 bases. The CDR3 is 15 amino acids. Here the CDR3 reads CASTPVPTGLGEQFF. DNA of the CDR3: TGTGCCAGCACCCCCGTCCCGACAGGATTAGGTGAGCAGTTCTTC.

This chain uses TRBV6-2 or TRBV6-3 with TRBJ2-1, with TRBD2 matching over 8 bases. V dropped 4 bases and J dropped 2; count of bases not matched to a gene: 10. The CDR3 extends over 17 amino acids. The germline CDR1 and CDR2 sequences are MNHEY and SVGEGT. The CDR3 region has the DNA TGTGCCAGCAGTTGGGTGAAACCGGGACTAGCCTACAATGAGCAGTTCTTC. This sequence encodes CASSWVKPGLAYNEQFF.

The CDR3 region is CASRWLAEETQYF. As DNA, the CDR3 is TGTGCCAGCAGATGGCTAGCGGAAGAGACCCAGTACTTC. The V gene is TRBV3-1 (or the pseudogene TRBV3-2), the J gene TRBJ2-5; 7 nucleotides align to TRBD2. Per the germline V gene, CDR1 is LGHDT and CDR2 is YNNKEL (reference sequence). The CDR3 runs 13 residues. V shed 6 bases, J shed 3 bases, and the junction held 4 bases outside the gene matches.

The chain recombines TRBV10-3 with TRBJ2-5; TRBD1 is a possible D gene (5 bases). Germline assignment: CDR1 ENHRY and CDR2 SYGVKD. V was shortened by 7 bases and J by 2 bases, with 14 bases between the two germline ends. The CDR3 is 14 amino acids. The DNA for the CDR3 is TGTGCCATCAAGCCAGGACAAAAACAAGAGACCCAGTACTTC. It codes for CAIKPGQKQETQYF.

The chain carries TRBV7-9 and TRBJ1-4; TRBD1 is a possible D gene (5 bases). The CDR3 sequence is 13 residues long. The germline CDR1 and CDR2 sequences are SEHNR and FQNEAQ (reference sequence). V was shortened by 8 bases and J by 8 bases, with 15 bases between the two germline ends. The chain's CDR3 is CASATRRDEKLFF. In nucleotides, the CDR3 is TGTGCCAGCGCTACCCGGCGGGACGAAAAACTGTTTTTT.

This sequence joins TRBV5-1 and TRBJ2-7; maybe TRBD2 (5 bases). Per germline, CDR1 SGHRS and CDR2 YFSETQ. The length of the CDR3 is 14 residues. Trimming shortened V by 7 bases and J by 0 bases, and 14 bases separated the two germline ends. The CDR3 reads CASCSSGSSYEQYF. CDR3 DNA: TGCGCCAGCTGCTCAAGCGGTAGCTCCTACGAGCAGTACTTC.

A few counts support this clone. V gene TRBV27 combines with J gene TRBJ1-5; 10 bases align to TRBD1. CDR1 is MNHEY, CDR2 SMNVEV, per germline (reference sequence). The CDR3 covers 16 residues. V was clipped by 6 bases and J by 7 bases; unmatched bases: 12. The CDR3: CASSSSWDRGGQPQHF. As DNA, the CDR3 is TGTGCCAGCAGCTCCTCTTGGGACAGGGGAGGACAGCCCCAGCATTTT.

The J gene is TRBJ1-3, the V gene TRBV5-4, with TRBD1 matching over 8 bases. V lost 2 bases and J lost 7; bases outside the gene matches: 2. This CDR3 has 13 amino acids. CDR1 is SGHNT, CDR2 YYREEE, per germline (reference sequence). CDR3 nucleotides: TGTGCCAGCAGCTTAGACAGGGGTAACACCATATATTTT. Protein sequence: CASSLDRGNTIYF.